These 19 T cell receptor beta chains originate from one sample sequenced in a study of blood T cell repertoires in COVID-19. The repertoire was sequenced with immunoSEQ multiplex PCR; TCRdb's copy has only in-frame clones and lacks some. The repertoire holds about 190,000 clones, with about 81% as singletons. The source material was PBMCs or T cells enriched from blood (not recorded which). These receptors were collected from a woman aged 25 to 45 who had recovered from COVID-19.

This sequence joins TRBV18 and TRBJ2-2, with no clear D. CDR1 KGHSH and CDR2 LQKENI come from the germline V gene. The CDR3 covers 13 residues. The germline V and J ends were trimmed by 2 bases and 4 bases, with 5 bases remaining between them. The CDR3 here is CASSPLITGELFF. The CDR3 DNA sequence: TGTGCCAGCTCACCATTAATCACCGGGGAGCTGTTTTTT.

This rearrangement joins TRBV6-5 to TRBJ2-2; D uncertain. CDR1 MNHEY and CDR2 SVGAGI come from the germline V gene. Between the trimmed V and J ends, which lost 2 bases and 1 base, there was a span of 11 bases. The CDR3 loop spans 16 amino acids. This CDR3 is CASSYGRLRNTGELFF. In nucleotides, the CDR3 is TGTGCCAGCAGTTACGGCAGATTAAGGAACACCGGGGAGCTGTTTTTT.

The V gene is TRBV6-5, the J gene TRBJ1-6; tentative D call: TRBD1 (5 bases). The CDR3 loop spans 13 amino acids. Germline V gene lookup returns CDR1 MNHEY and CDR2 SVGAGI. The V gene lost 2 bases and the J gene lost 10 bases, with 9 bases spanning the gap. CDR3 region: CASSYRQMSPLHF. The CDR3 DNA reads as TGTGCCAGCAGTTACCGACAGATGTCACCCCTCCACTTT.

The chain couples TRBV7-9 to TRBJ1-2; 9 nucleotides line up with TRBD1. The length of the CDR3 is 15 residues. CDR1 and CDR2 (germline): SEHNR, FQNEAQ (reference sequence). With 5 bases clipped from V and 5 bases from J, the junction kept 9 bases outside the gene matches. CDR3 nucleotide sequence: TGTGCCAGCAGCCAGGTCGGGACAGGGCATTATGGCTACACCTTC. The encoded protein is CASSQVGTGHYGYTF.

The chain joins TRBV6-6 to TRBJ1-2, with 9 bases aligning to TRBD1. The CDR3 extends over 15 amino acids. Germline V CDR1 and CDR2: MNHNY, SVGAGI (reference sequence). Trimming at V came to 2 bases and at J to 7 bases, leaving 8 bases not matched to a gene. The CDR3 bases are TGTGCCAGCAGTTACCTTGACAGGGGGGAGGGTGGCTACACCTTC. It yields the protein CASSYLDRGEGGYTF.

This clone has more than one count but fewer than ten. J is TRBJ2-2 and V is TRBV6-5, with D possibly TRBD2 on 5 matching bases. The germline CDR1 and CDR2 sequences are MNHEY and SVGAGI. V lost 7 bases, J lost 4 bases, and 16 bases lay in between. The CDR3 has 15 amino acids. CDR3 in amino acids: CASTLRTGSTGELFF. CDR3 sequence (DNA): TGTGCCAGCACCCTCCGGACGGGGAGCACCGGGGAGCTGTTTTTT.

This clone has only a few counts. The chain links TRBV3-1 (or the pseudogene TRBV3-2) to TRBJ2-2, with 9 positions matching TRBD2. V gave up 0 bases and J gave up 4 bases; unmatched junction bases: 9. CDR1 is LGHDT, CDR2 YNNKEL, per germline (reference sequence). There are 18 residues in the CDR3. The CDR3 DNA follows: TGTGCCAGCAGCCAAGAGGTTCTAGCGGGGTTCTCCACCGGGGAGCTGTTTTTT. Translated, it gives CASSQEVLAGFSTGELFF.

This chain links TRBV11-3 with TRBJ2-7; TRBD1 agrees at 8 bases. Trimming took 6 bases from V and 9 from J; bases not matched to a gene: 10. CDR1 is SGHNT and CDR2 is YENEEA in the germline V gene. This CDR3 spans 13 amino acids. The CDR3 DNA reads TGTGCCAGCAGTTGGACAGGGAGTGACGGGCAGTACTTC. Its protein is CASSWTGSDGQYF.

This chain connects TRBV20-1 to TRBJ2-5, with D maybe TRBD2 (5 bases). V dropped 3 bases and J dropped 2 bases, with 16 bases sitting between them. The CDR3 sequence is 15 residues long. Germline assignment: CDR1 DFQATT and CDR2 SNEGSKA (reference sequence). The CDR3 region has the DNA TGCAGTGCTAGTGTTCCGGGGTCTTGGCAAGAGACCCAGTACTTC. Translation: CSASVPGSWQETQYF.

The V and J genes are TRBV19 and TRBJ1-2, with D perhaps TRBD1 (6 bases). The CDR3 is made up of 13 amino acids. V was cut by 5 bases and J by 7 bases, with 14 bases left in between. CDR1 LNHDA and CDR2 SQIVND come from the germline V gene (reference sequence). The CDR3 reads CASSWAGDSGYTF. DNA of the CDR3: TGTGCCAGTAGTTGGGCAGGGGATAGTGGCTACACCTTC.

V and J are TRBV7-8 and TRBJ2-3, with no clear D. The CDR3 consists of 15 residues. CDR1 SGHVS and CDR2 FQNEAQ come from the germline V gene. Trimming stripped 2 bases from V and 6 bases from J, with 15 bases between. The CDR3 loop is CASSLQRSNKDTQYF. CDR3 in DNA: TGTGCCAGCAGCTTACAGCGCTCTAACAAGGATACGCAGTATTTT. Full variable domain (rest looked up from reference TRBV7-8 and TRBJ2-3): GAGVSQSPRYKVAKRGQDVALRCDPISGHVSLFWYQQALGQGPEFLTYFQNEAQLDKSGLPSDRFFAERPEGSVSTLKIQRTQQEDSAVYLCASSLQRSNKDTQYFGPGTRLTVL.

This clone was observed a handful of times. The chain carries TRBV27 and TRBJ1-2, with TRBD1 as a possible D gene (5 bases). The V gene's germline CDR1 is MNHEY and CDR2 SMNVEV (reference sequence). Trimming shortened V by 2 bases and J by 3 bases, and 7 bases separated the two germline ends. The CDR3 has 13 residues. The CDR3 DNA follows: TGTGCCAGCAGTTTACAGGGCCACTATGGCTACACCTTC. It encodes CASSLQGHYGYTF.

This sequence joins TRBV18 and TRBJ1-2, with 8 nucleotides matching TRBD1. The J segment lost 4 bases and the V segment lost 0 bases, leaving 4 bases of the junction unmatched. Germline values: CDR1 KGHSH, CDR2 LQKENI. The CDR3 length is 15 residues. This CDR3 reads CASSPPTGAIYGYTF. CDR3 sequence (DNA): TGTGCCAGCTCACCACCGACAGGGGCCATCTATGGCTACACCTTC.

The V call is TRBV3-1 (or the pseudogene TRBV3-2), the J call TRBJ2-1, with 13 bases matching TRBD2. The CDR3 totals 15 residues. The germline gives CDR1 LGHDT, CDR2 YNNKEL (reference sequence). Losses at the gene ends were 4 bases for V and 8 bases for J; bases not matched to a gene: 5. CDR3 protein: CASSPSGLAGDEQFF. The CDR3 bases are TGTGCCAGCAGCCCGTCCGGACTAGCGGGAGATGAGCAGTTCTTC.

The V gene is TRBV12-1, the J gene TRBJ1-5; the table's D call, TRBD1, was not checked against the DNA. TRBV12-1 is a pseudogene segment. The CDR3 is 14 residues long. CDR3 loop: CASSMTGWNQPQHF. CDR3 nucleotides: TGTGCCAGCAGCATGACAGGGTGGAATCAGCCCCAGCATTTT.

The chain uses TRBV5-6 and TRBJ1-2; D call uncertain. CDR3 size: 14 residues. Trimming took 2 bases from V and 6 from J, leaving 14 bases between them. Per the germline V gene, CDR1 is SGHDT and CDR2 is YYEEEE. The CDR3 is CASSFRAALDGYTF. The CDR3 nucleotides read TGTGCCAGCAGCTTTCGTGCGGCTCTGGATGGCTACACCTTC.

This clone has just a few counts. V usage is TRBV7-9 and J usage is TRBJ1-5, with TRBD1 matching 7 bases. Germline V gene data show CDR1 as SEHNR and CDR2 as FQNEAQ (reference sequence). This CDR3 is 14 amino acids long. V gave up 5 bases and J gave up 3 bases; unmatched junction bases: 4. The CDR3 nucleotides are TGTGCCAGCAGCCAGGACAGGCTCAATCAGCCCCAGCATTTT. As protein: CASSQDRLNQPQHF.

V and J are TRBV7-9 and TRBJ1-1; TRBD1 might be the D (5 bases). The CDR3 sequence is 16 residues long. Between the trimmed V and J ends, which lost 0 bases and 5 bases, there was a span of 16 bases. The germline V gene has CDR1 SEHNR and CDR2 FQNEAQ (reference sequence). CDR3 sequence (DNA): TGTGCCAGCAGCTTAGCGAGGTTTGGCGGGGCTACTGAAGCTTTCTTT. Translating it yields CASSLARFGGATEAFF.

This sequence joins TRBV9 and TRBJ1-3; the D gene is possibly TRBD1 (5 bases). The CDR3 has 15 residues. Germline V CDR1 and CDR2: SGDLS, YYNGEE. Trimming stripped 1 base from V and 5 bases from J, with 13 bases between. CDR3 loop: CASSVSDDSRNTIYF. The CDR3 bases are TGTGCCAGCAGCGTATCAGACGACAGTAGAAACACCATATATTTT.